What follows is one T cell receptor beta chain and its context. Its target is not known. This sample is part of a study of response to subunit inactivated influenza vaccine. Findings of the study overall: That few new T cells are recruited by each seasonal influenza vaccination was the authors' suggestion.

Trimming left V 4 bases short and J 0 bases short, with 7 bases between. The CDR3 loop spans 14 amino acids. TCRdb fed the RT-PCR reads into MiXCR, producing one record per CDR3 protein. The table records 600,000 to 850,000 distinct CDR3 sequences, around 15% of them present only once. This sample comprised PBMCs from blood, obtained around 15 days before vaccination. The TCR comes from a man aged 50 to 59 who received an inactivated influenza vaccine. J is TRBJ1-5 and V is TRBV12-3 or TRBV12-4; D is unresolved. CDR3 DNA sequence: TGTGCCAGCAGTTGGCGCAGTAGCAATCAGCCCCAGCATTTT. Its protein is CASSWRSSNQPQHF.